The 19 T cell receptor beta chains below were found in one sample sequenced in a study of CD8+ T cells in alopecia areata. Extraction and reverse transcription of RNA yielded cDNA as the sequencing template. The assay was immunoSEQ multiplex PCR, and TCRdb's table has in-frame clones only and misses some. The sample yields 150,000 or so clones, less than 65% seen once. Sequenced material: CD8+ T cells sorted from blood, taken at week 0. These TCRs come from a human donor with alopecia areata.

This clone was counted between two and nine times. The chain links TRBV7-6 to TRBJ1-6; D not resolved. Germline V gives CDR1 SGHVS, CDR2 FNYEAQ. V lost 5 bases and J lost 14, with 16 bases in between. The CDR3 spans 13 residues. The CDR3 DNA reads TGTGCCAGCAGCCCTCGACCGGAGGCGGCCCTCCACTTT. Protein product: CASSPRPEAALHF.

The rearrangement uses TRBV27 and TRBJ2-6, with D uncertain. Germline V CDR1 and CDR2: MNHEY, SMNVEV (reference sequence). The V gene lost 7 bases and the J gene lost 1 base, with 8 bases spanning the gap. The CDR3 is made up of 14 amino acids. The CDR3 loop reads CASKYGSGANVLTF. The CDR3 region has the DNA TGTGCCAGCAAGTACGGGTCTGGGGCCAACGTCCTGACTTTC.

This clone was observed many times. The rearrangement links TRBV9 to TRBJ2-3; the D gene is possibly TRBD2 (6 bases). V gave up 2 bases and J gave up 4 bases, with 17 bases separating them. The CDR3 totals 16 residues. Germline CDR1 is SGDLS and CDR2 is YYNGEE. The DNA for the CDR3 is TGTGCCAGCAGCGTCGAGATGCTAGCGTCGCCAGATACGCAGTATTTT. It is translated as CASSVEMLASPDTQYF.

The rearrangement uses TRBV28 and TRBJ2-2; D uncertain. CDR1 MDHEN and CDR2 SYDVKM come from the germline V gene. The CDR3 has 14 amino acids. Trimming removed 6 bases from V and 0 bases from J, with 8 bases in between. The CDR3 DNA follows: TGTGCCAGCAGCCGGACCTCGAACACCGGGGAGCTGTTTTTT. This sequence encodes CASSRTSNTGELFF.

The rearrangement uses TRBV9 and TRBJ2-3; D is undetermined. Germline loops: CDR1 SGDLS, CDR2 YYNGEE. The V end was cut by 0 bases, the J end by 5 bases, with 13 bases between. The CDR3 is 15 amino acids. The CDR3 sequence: CASSVEVTVGDTQYF. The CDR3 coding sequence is TGTGCCAGCAGCGTAGAGGTAACGGTAGGAGATACGCAGTATTTT.

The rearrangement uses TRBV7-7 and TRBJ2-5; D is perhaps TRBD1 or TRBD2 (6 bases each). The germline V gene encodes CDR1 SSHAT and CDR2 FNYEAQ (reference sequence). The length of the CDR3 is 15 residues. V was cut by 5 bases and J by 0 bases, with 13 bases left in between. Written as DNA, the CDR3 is TGTGCCAGCAGCCCGTGGGGGGCGTACCAAGAGACCCAGTACTTC. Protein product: CASSPWGAYQETQYF.

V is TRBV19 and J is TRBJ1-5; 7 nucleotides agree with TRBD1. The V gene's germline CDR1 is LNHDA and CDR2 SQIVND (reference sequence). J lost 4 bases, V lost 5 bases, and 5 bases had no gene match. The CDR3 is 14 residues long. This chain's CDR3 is CASSPGQANQPQHF. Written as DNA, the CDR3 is TGTGCCAGTAGTCCCGGACAGGCAAATCAGCCCCAGCATTTT.

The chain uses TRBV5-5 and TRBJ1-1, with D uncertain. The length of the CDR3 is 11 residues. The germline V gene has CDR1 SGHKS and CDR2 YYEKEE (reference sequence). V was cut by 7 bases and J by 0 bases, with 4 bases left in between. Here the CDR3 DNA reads TGTGCCAGCTTGGTGAACACTGAAGCTTTCTTT. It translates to CASLVNTEAFF.

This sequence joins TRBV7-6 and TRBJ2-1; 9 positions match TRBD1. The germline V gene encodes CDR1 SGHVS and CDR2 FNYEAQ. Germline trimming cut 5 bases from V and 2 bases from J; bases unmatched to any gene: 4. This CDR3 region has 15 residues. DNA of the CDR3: TGTGCCAGCAGCCCCGGACAGGGGCCCTACAATGAGCAGTTCTTC. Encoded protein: CASSPGQGPYNEQFF.

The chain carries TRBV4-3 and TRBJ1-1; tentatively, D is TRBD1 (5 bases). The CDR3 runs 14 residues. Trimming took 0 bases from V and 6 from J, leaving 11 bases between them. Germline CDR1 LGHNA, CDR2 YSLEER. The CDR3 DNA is TGCGCCAGCAGCCAAGATCGCGGGGGTGCTGAAGCTTTCTTT. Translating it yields CASSQDRGGAEAFF.

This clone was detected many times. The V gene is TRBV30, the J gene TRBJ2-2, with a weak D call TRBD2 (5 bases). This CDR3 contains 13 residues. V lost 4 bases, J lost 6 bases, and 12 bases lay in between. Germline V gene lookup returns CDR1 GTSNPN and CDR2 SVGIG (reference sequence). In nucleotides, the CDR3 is TGTGCCTGGAACCCCCCGGGGTCCGGGGAGCTGTTTTTT. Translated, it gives CAWNPPGSGELFF. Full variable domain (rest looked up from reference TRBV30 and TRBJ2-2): SQTIHQWPATLVQPVGSPLSLECTVEGTSNPNLYWYRQAAGRGLQLLFYSVGIGQISSEVPQNLSASRPQDRQFILSSKKLLLSDSGFYLCAWNPPGSGELFFGEGSRLTVL.

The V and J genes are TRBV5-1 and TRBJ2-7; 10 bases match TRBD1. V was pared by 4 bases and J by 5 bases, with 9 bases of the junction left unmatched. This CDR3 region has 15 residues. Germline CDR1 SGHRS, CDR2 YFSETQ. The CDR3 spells CASSPGQGVFNEQYF. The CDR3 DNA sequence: TGCGCCAGCAGCCCCGGACAGGGGGTGTTCAACGAGCAGTACTTC.

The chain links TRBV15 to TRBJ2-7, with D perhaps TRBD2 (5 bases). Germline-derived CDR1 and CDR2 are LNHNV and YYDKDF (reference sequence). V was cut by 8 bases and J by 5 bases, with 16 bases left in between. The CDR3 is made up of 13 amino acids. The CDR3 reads CATGLDFYHEQYF. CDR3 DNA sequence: TGTGCCACCGGATTGGACTTTTATCACGAGCAGTACTTC.

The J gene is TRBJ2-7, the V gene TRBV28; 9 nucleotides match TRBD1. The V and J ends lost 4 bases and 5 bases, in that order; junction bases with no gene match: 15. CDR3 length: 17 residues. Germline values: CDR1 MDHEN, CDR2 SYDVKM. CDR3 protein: CASSSIPHRDRVNEQYF. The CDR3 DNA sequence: TGTGCCAGCAGTTCTATCCCTCACCGGGACAGGGTCAACGAGCAGTACTTC. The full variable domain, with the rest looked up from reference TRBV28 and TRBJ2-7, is DVKVTQSSRYLVKRTGEKVFLECVQDMDHENMFWYRQDPGLGLRLIYFSYDVKMKEKGDIPEGYSVSREKKERFSLILESASTNQTSMYLCASSSIPHRDRVNEQYFGPGTRLTVT.

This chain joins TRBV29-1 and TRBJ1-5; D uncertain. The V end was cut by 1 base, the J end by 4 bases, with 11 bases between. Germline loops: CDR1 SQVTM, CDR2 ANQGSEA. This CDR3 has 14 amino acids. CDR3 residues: CSVEVGEGNQPQHF. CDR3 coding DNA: TGCAGCGTTGAAGTCGGGGAAGGGAATCAGCCCCAGCATTTT.

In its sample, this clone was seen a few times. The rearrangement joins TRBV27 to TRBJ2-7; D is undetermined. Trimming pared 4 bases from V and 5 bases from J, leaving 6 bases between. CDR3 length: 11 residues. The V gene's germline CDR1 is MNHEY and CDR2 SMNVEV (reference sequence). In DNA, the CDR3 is TGTGCCAGCAGTTACCAGGACGAGCAGTACTTC. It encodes CASSYQDEQYF.

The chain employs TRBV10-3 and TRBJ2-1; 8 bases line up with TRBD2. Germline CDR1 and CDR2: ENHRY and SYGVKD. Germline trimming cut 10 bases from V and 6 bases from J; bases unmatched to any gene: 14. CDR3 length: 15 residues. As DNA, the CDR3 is TGTGCCACCCGATTAGGAGCGGGGGCCCTCAATGAGCAGTTCTTC. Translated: CATRLGAGALNEQFF.

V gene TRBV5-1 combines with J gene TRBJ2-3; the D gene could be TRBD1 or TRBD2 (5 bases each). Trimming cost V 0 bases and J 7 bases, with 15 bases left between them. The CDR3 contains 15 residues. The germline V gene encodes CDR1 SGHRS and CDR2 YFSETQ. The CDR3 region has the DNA TGCGCCAGCAGCTTGGCCGGGACCAAACTCTATACGCAGTATTTT. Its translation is CASSLAGTKLYTQYF.

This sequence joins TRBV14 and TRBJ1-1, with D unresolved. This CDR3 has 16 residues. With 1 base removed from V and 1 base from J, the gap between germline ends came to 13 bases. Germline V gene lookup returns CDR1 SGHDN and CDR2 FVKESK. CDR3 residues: CASSQVNILENTEAFF. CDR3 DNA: TGTGCCAGCAGCCAAGTGAACATTCTTGAGAACACTGAAGCTTTCTTT. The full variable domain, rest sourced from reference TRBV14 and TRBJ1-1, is EAGVTQFPSHSVIEKGQTVTLRCDPISGHDNLYWYRRVMGKEIKFLLHFVKESKQDESGMPNNRFLAERTGGTYSTLKVQPAELEDSGVYFCASSQVNILENTEAFFGQGTRLTVV.